A selection of T cell receptor beta chains follows, all from one sample in a study of shared clonotypes between healthy human individuals. The assay was immunoSEQ multiplex PCR, and TCRdb's table has in-frame clones only and misses some. This sample has around 2.1 million clones, with about 93% found just once. Sequenced input: naive CD8+ T cells from PBMCs. Every receptor here comes from a young man in good health. Some clones in this sample may be carry-over from other donors' samples. Both conserved end residues are part of each CDR3. The D gene is left open where the match is weak. Where a row states a size, it is once, few, many or the class of an expanded clone; other rows omit it.

>-|TRBJ1-2|TRBV2|-
CASISVGDPEGNGYTF
TGTGCCAGCATTTCGGTGGGGGATCCTGAGGGCAATGGCTACACCTTC
>-|TRBJ1-1|TRBV7-9|-
CASSLGGADTEAFF
TGTGCCAGCAGCTTAGGGGGCGCGGACACTGAAGCTTTCTTT
>-|TRBJ1-4|TRBV11-3|-
CASSLAAQGREKLFF
TGTGCCAGCAGCTTAGCCGCACAGGGACGGGAAAAACTGTTTTTT
>-|TRBJ2-7|TRBV11-2|-
CASSFTPGRGPGYEQYF
TGTGCCAGCAGTTTTACCCCGGGGAGGGGGCCTGGGTACGAGCAGTACTTC
>TRBD1|TRBJ2-7|TRBV6-1|-
CASSPSGTGFYEQYF
TGTGCCAGCAGTCCCTCCGGGACAGGGTTTTACGAGCAGTACTTC
>-|TRBJ1-4|TRBV27|-
CASRSRGEKLFF
TGTGCCAGCAGGAGTAGGGGTGAAAAACTGTTTTTT
>TRBD1|TRBJ2-4|TRBV28|-
CASSSRQGIAKNIQYF
TGTGCCAGCAGTTCTAGACAGGGAATAGCCAAAAACATTCAGTACTTC
>-|TRBJ1-1|TRBV7-9|few
CASSLVTEAFF
TGTGCCAGCAGCTTAGTCACTGAAGCTTTCTTT
>TRBD1|TRBJ2-7|TRBV5-5|-
CASSWGTGSYEQYF
TGTGCCAGCAGCTGGGGGACAGGGTCCTACGAGCAGTACTTC
>TRBD1|TRBJ2-1|TRBV27|-
CASSFGQDWFF
TGTGCCAGCAGTTTTGGACAGGATTGGTTCTTC
>-|TRBJ2-7|TRBV7-6|-
CASSLEVPAGVNYEQYF
TGTGCCAGCAGCTTAGAGGTGCCGGCAGGCGTCAACTACGAGCAGTACTTC